A selection of T cell receptor beta chains follows, all from one sample in a study of a mutant IDH1 vaccine in newly diagnosed glioma. Their antigen targets remain unknown. Measured with immunoSEQ multiplex PCR; TCRdb has only the in-frame clones, and not every one. The sample gives about 42,000 clones, roughly 88% of which show up once; approximately 1.5% is in the top ten. The material was PBMCs, obtained from a glioma patient whose treatment included an IDH1 peptide vaccine. The receptors come from a middle-aged man with glioma. The CDR3 runs from the conserved cysteine through the conserved F or W. The order of the fields is CDR3 DNA, CDR3 protein, J gene, V gene, D gene, clone size. The D gene is left open where the match is weak. Size values are once, few and many counts, or a class for expanded clones, and some rows have none.

CDR3 DNA: TGCGCCAGCAGCTTGGTTCCAGGGGTTGGTCAGCCCCAGCATTTT
CDR3 protein: CASSLVPGVGQPQHF
J gene: TRBJ1-5
V gene: TRBV5-1
D gene: -
clone size: -

CDR3 DNA: TGTGCCAGCAGTGATCCCGGGGCGGAAAAACTGTTTTTT
CDR3 protein: CASSDPGAEKLFF
J gene: TRBJ1-4
V gene: TRBV6-4
D gene: -
clone size: -

CDR3 DNA: TGTGCCAGCAGCTTAGGAGGAAGCGAGCAGTACTTC
CDR3 protein: CASSLGGSEQYF
J gene: TRBJ2-7
V gene: TRBV7-9
D gene: -
clone size: -

CDR3 DNA: TGTGCCAGCAGCCAAGATGGGGGCAATCAGCCCCAGCATTTT
CDR3 protein: CASSQDGGNQPQHF
J gene: TRBJ1-5
V gene: TRBV4-2
D gene: -
clone size: -

CDR3 DNA: TGTGCCAGCAGTTTATCCCGCGGGACCAGGCACTATGGCTACACCTTC
CDR3 protein: CASSLSRGTRHYGYTF
J gene: TRBJ1-2
V gene: TRBV27
D gene: -
clone size: -

CDR3 DNA: TGTGCCAGCAGCGGGGAGTACGAGATGGTGTCCTACAATGAGCAGTTCTTC
CDR3 protein: CASSGEYEMVSYNEQFF
J gene: TRBJ2-1
V gene: TRBV9
D gene: -
clone size: -

CDR3 DNA: TGCGCCAGCAGCCAAGGGAGGAACGGATACAATGAGCAGTTCTTC
CDR3 protein: CASSQGRNGYNEQFF
J gene: TRBJ2-1
V gene: TRBV4-3
D gene: -
clone size: -

CDR3 DNA: TGTGCCAGCAGCCTACCGGCGGGAGTCACAGATACGCAGTATTTT
CDR3 protein: CASSLPAGVTDTQYF
J gene: TRBJ2-3
V gene: TRBV7-2
D gene: TRBD2
clone size: -

CDR3 DNA: TGTGCCAGCAGCTTATCCAGTGGGGGGGGGCGTGGAGGTGGCTACACCTTC
CDR3 protein: CASSLSSGGGRGGGYTF
J gene: TRBJ1-2
V gene: TRBV11-2
D gene: -
clone size: -

CDR3 DNA: TGCGCCAGCAGTGTCAGGGGAGGCCAAGAGACCCAGTACTTC
CDR3 protein: CASSVRGGQETQYF
J gene: TRBJ2-5
V gene: TRBV5-1
D gene: -
clone size: once

CDR3 DNA: TGTGCCAGTTCCGCCGGGACTAGCGGGAGTCGTACAGATACGCAGTATTTT
CDR3 protein: CASSAGTSGSRTDTQYF
J gene: TRBJ2-3
V gene: TRBV19
D gene: TRBD2
clone size: -

CDR3 DNA: TGTGCCAGCAGCGCAAAGCTGGGACCGCTCTCTGGAAACACCATATATTTT
CDR3 protein: CASSAKLGPLSGNTIYF
J gene: TRBJ1-3
V gene: TRBV5-5
D gene: -
clone size: few

CDR3 DNA: TGCGCCAGCAGCTCCTCCGGGAGGCAGGACAATGAGCAGTTCTTC
CDR3 protein: CASSSSGRQDNEQFF
J gene: TRBJ2-1
V gene: TRBV5-1
D gene: TRBD2
clone size: -

CDR3 DNA: TGTGCCAGCAGCGCCCCGGGACTTGGCAATGAGCAGTTCTTC
CDR3 protein: CASSAPGLGNEQFF
J gene: TRBJ2-1
V gene: TRBV7-2
D gene: -
clone size: -

CDR3 DNA: TGTGCCAGCAGCGTCCGGGGGATCGGCAATCAGCCCCAGCATTTT
CDR3 protein: CASSVRGIGNQPQHF
J gene: TRBJ1-5
V gene: TRBV27
D gene: -
clone size: -

CDR3 DNA: TGTGCCAGCAGCTTAGAGGGGACTTCGGGGCCCCAGCATTTT
CDR3 protein: CASSLEGTSGPQHF
J gene: TRBJ1-5
V gene: TRBV7-2
D gene: -
clone size: -

CDR3 DNA: TGTGCCAGCAGTGAATCGAAGGACAGGGGGGTAGATAACACTGAAGCTTTCTTT
CDR3 protein: CASSESKDRGVDNTEAFF
J gene: TRBJ1-1
V gene: TRBV25-1
D gene: TRBD1
clone size: -

CDR3 DNA: TGTGCCAGCAGCTTGTGGCGGGAGGGGAGAGAGACCCAGTACTTC
CDR3 protein: CASSLWREGRETQYF
J gene: TRBJ2-5
V gene: TRBV5-4
D gene: TRBD2
clone size: -

CDR3 DNA: TGTGCCAGCGCAGTGGATACGCAGTATTTT
CDR3 protein: CASAVDTQYF
J gene: TRBJ2-3
V gene: TRBV6-1
D gene: -
clone size: -

CDR3 DNA: TGTGCCAGCAGCGCCCGGGCATTTGAGTACTTC
CDR3 protein: CASSARAFEYF
J gene: TRBJ2-7
V gene: TRBV5-8
D gene: -
clone size: -

CDR3 DNA: TGTGCCAGCAGCCTCGCCTCGCCCACTAACACCGGGGAGCTGTTTTTT
CDR3 protein: CASSLASPTNTGELFF
J gene: TRBJ2-2
V gene: TRBV7-3
D gene: -
clone size: -

CDR3 DNA: TGCGCCAGCAGCACCCCCGGCGGCAGGGCCTACAATGAGCAGTTCTTC
CDR3 protein: CASSTPGGRAYNEQFF
J gene: TRBJ2-1
V gene: TRBV5-1
D gene: -
clone size: -

CDR3 DNA: TGCGCCAGCAGTGCAGGGGACACCTCCTACGAGCAGTACTTC
CDR3 protein: CASSAGDTSYEQYF
J gene: TRBJ2-7
V gene: TRBV10-2
D gene: -
clone size: -

CDR3 DNA: TGTGCCAGCAGTGAATTGAGTAGCGGGTACGCCTACAATGAGCAGTTCTTC
CDR3 protein: CASSELSSGYAYNEQFF
J gene: TRBJ2-1
V gene: TRBV25-1
D gene: TRBD2
clone size: -

CDR3 DNA: TGCGCCAGCAGCCAAGATCCAGGACAGGGGCGGTTGGTCCGGTCACCCCTCCACTTT
CDR3 protein: CASSQDPGQGRLVRSPLHF
J gene: TRBJ1-6
V gene: TRBV4-3
D gene: TRBD1
clone size: -

CDR3 DNA: TGCAGTGCAGGCGGACAAGAGACCCAGTACTTC
CDR3 protein: CSAGGQETQYF
J gene: TRBJ2-5
V gene: TRBV20-1
D gene: -
clone size: once

CDR3 DNA: TGCGCCAGCACTTTGCTGGACCGGACCTACGAGCAGTACTTC
CDR3 protein: CASTLLDRTYEQYF
J gene: TRBJ2-7
V gene: TRBV5-1
D gene: -
clone size: -

CDR3 DNA: TGTGCCAGCTGGGGCGAGCAGTACTTC
CDR3 protein: CASWGEQYF
J gene: TRBJ2-7
V gene: TRBV27
D gene: -
clone size: -

CDR3 DNA: TGTGCCAGCAGGACCTTTCTAGCGGGAGGCGAGCAGTACTTC
CDR3 protein: CASRTFLAGGEQYF
J gene: TRBJ2-7
V gene: TRBV28
D gene: TRBD2
clone size: -

CDR3 DNA: TGTGCCAGTAGTATTGTGGGAGGAGGGACTGAAGCTTTCTTT
CDR3 protein: CASSIVGGGTEAFF
J gene: TRBJ1-1
V gene: TRBV19
D gene: -
clone size: -

CDR3 DNA: TGTGCCAGCAGGCAGGGTGGAGGGCCCCAGCATTTT
CDR3 protein: CASRQGGGPQHF
J gene: TRBJ1-5
V gene: TRBV25-1
D gene: -
clone size: -

CDR3 DNA: TGTGCCAGCTCACCACTAGGGACAGGGATAGCAACTAATGAAAAACTGTTTTTT
CDR3 protein: CASSPLGTGIATNEKLFF
J gene: TRBJ1-4
V gene: TRBV18
D gene: TRBD1
clone size: -

CDR3 DNA: TGTGCCAGCAGCTTGGCCGCGTATGTAGAATCCTACAATGAGCAGTTCTTC
CDR3 protein: CASSLAAYVESYNEQFF
J gene: TRBJ2-1
V gene: TRBV5-6
D gene: -
clone size: -

CDR3 DNA: TGCGCCAGCAGCCACCAGGGGGAAGGTAGCTACGAGCAGTACTTC
CDR3 protein: CASSHQGEGSYEQYF
J gene: TRBJ2-7
V gene: TRBV4-1
D gene: TRBD1
clone size: -

CDR3 DNA: TGTGCCAGCAGCTTGGGGCCGTTTGAAAAACTGTTTTTT
CDR3 protein: CASSLGPFEKLFF
J gene: TRBJ1-4
V gene: TRBV7-2
D gene: -
clone size: -

CDR3 DNA: TGCGCCAGCAACGGGGGTAGCTCCTACGAGCAGTACTTC
CDR3 protein: CASNGGSSYEQYF
J gene: TRBJ2-7
V gene: TRBV5-1
D gene: -
clone size: -

CDR3 DNA: TGTGCCAGCAGTCGGGCCAGGGTTGGCACCGGGGAGCTGTTTTTT
CDR3 protein: CASSRARVGTGELFF
J gene: TRBJ2-2
V gene: TRBV6-1
D gene: -
clone size: -

CDR3 DNA: TGTGCCAGCAGCACCCCGGGGATGAACACTGAAGCTTTCTTT
CDR3 protein: CASSTPGMNTEAFF
J gene: TRBJ1-1
V gene: TRBV21-1
D gene: -
clone size: -

CDR3 DNA: TGTGCCAGCAGCGCCTGGGACGGACTAAACTATGGCTACACCTTC
CDR3 protein: CASSAWDGLNYGYTF
J gene: TRBJ1-2
V gene: TRBV7-8
D gene: -
clone size: -

CDR3 DNA: TGCGCCAGCAGTTCCGGACAGGGGAACACCGGGGAGCTGTTTTTT
CDR3 protein: CASSSGQGNTGELFF
J gene: TRBJ2-2
V gene: TRBV5-1
D gene: TRBD1
clone size: -

CDR3 DNA: TGTGCCAGCAGTGGAGGTCGACTAGCGGGTGGGGAAACGCAGTATTTT
CDR3 protein: CASSGGRLAGGETQYF
J gene: TRBJ2-3
V gene: TRBV2
D gene: TRBD2
clone size: -

CDR3 DNA: TGCGCCAGCAGCCAAGCCTTGGGGAACCTGAATGAAAAACTGTTTTTT
CDR3 protein: CASSQALGNLNEKLFF
J gene: TRBJ1-4
V gene: TRBV4-3
D gene: -
clone size: few

CDR3 DNA: TGTGCCAGCAGCCCGCGGACTAGCGGGAGCCTGTACTTC
CDR3 protein: CASSPRTSGSLYF
J gene: TRBJ2-7
V gene: TRBV7-2
D gene: TRBD2
clone size: -

CDR3 DNA: TGTGCCAGTAGTTCCCTGGCGAACTCCTACAATGAGCAGTTCTTC
CDR3 protein: CASSSLANSYNEQFF
J gene: TRBJ2-1
V gene: TRBV19
D gene: -
clone size: once

CDR3 DNA: TGTGCCAGCTCATTGGGGACTAGCGGGACCGGGGAGCTGTTTTTT
CDR3 protein: CASSLGTSGTGELFF
J gene: TRBJ2-2
V gene: TRBV18
D gene: TRBD2
clone size: -

CDR3 DNA: TGCGCCAGCCACAATAAAGTAGGGGAATCTGCTAACTATGGCTACACCTTC
CDR3 protein: CASHNKVGESANYGYTF
J gene: TRBJ1-2
V gene: TRBV5-1
D gene: -
clone size: -

CDR3 DNA: TGTGCCAGCAGTACCCCAGTTGGGGGTATGGGGAAACTGTTTTTT
CDR3 protein: CASSTPVGGMGKLFF
J gene: TRBJ1-4
V gene: TRBV6-4
D gene: -
clone size: -

CDR3 DNA: TGTGCCAGCAGCTTCGGTGGGAGCACAGATACGCAGTATTTT
CDR3 protein: CASSFGGSTDTQYF
J gene: TRBJ2-3
V gene: TRBV5-8
D gene: -
clone size: -

CDR3 DNA: TGTGCCAGCAGCTTTGCCCAGGGTTCTCGCACAGATACGCAGTATTTT
CDR3 protein: CASSFAQGSRTDTQYF
J gene: TRBJ2-3
V gene: TRBV5-6
D gene: -
clone size: once

CDR3 DNA: TGTGCCAGCAGCTTAGAGGGGGGACTAGCGCGGTTCTTC
CDR3 protein: CASSLEGGLARFF
J gene: TRBJ2-1
V gene: TRBV7-2
D gene: TRBD2
clone size: -

CDR3 DNA: TGTGCCAGCAGTGTGCCAACGGGGCACTCAGAGACCCAGTACTTC
CDR3 protein: CASSVPTGHSETQYF
J gene: TRBJ2-5
V gene: TRBV25-1
D gene: -
clone size: -

CDR3 DNA: TGTGCCAGCAGCTCGGGACAGGGGAACGAGCAGTACTTC
CDR3 protein: CASSSGQGNEQYF
J gene: TRBJ2-7
V gene: TRBV7-3
D gene: TRBD1
clone size: -

CDR3 DNA: TGTGCCAGCAGAACCTTGACGGGGGGCAAAAACATTCAGTACTTC
CDR3 protein: CASRTLTGGKNIQYF
J gene: TRBJ2-4
V gene: TRBV6-5
D gene: TRBD2
clone size: -

CDR3 DNA: TGCGCCAGCAGCAAGCTTGGGATTAGCGGGGCGGATTCACCCCTCCACTTT
CDR3 protein: CASSKLGISGADSPLHF
J gene: TRBJ1-6
V gene: TRBV5-1
D gene: -
clone size: -

CDR3 DNA: TGCGCCAGCAGCTCCTTAGCAGATTACGAGCAGTACTTC
CDR3 protein: CASSSLADYEQYF
J gene: TRBJ2-7
V gene: TRBV5-1
D gene: -
clone size: -

CDR3 DNA: TGTGCCAGTAGTATGGTATCACGTGGGGCCAACGTCCTGACTTTC
CDR3 protein: CASSMVSRGANVLTF
J gene: TRBJ2-6
V gene: TRBV19
D gene: -
clone size: once

CDR3 DNA: TGTGCCAGCAAACGAGACAGGGTGACGTCTGGCTATACCTTC
CDR3 protein: CASKRDRVTSGYTF
J gene: TRBJ1-2
V gene: TRBV7-2
D gene: TRBD1
clone size: -

CDR3 DNA: TGTGCCAGCAGCGTAAACGCGGGGGGAGATACGCAGTATTTT
CDR3 protein: CASSVNAGGDTQYF
J gene: TRBJ2-3
V gene: TRBV9
D gene: TRBD2
clone size: -

CDR3 DNA: TGTGCCAGCAGCTTATGGAGGGGGGCCGGGAAGGGACCCCAGCATTTT
CDR3 protein: CASSLWRGAGKGPQHF
J gene: TRBJ1-5
V gene: TRBV7-9
D gene: -
clone size: -

CDR3 DNA: TGTGCCAGCAGCCTGCCAGGGGGGGCTAGGGAGACCCAGTACTTC
CDR3 protein: CASSLPGGARETQYF
J gene: TRBJ2-5
V gene: TRBV5-8
D gene: -
clone size: -